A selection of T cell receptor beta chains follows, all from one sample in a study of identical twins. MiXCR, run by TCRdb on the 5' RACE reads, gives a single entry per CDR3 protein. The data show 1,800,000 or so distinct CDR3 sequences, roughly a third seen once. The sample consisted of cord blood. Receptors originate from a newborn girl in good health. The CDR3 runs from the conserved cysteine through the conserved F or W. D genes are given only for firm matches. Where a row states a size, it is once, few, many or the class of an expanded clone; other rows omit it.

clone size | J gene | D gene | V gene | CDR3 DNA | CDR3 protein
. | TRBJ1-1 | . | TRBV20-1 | TGCAGTGCACTCCGGGACACCTACACTGAAGCTTTCTTT | CSALRDTYTEAFF
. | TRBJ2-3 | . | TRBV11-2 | TGTGCCAGCAGCTCTAGAGGACCGCCGGGTGATACGCAGTATTTT | CASSSRGPPGDTQYF
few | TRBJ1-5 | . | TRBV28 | TGTGCCAGCAGCTCGAGGGGTCCCTACGATCAGCCCCAGCATTTT | CASSSRGPYDQPQHF
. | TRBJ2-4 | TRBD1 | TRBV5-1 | TGCGCCAGCAGCTTCACGTGGACAGGGGCCGCGAAAAACATTCAGTACTTC | CASSFTWTGAAKNIQYF
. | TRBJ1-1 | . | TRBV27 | TGTGCCAGCAGTTTGGGCAGGGTGGAGAGGAACACTGAAGCTTTCTTT | CASSLGRVERNTEAFF
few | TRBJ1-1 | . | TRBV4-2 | TGTGCCAGCAGCCCAATCAGGGACGAATATGGGGACACTGAAGCTTTCTTT | CASSPIRDEYGDTEAFF
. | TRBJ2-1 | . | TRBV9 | TGTGCCAGCAGCGTGGGCCTCCACCCCTCCTACAATGAGCGGTTCTTC | CASSVGLHPSYNERFF
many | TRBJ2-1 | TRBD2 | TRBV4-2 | TGTGCCAGCAGCCGTGGACTAGCGATCAATGAGCAGTTCTTC | CASSRGLAINEQFF
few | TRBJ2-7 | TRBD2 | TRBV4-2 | TGTGCCAGCAGCCAAGTCGGGACTAGCGGCGACGAGCAGTACTTC | CASSQVGTSGDEQYF
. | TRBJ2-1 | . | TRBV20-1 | TGCAGTGCTAGAGATCGACGGCTAGCGCATAATGAGCAGTTCTTC | CSARDRRLAHNEQFF
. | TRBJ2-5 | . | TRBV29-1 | TGCAGCGTTGAGAAGGTACTAGTAAGGGACCAACAGTACTTC | CSVEKVLVRDQQYF
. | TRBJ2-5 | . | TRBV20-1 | TGCAGTGCTAGAATGGGGGTAGTCGGGCCCGAAGAGACCCAGTACTTC | CSARMGVVGPEETQYF
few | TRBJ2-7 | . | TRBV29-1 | TGCAGCATAACTCGCGGTAACTTCTACGAGCAGTACTTC | CSITRGNFYEQYF
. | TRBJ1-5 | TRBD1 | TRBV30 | TGTGCCTGGAGTGCCGGACAGGGCCATCAGCCCCAGCATTTT | CAWSAGQGHQPQHF
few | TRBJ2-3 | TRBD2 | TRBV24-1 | TGTGCCACCAGTGATTACAACGGTCGACTAGCAGTGCAGTATTTT | CATSDYNGRLAVQYF
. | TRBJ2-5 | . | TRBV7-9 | TGTGCCAGCAGCTTATCCAGGGGGAACGGGGGACCTTACAATGAGCAGTACTTC | CASSLSRGNGGPYNEQYF
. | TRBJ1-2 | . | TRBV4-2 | TGTGCCAGCAGCCAAGAAAAGGGGGGGATTTACTATGGCTACACCTTC | CASSQEKGGIYYGYTF
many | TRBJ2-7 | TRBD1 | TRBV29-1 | TGCAGCGTTGAAGGGACAGGGTCGGCCTACGAGCAGTACTTC | CSVEGTGSAYEQYF
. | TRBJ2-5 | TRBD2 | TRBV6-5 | TGTGCCAGCAGCTCCCCGACTAGCGGCCAAGAGACCCAGTACTTC | CASSSPTSGQETQYF
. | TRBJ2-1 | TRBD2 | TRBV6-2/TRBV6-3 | TGTGCCAGCAGTTACGTGGCGGGGCGGGGGAATGAGCAGTTCTTC | CASSYVAGRGNEQFF
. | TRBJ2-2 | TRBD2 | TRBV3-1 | TGTGCCAGCAGCCCTAGCGGGGGGGAAACCGGGGAGCTGTTTTTT | CASSPSGGETGELFF
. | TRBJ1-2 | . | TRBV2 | TGTGCCAGCACGGGGGGGGATGGCTACACCTTC | CASTGGDGYTF